One and the same sample provided the 25 T cell receptor beta chains below, sequenced in a study of shared T cell receptors in the human thymus (dated by TCRdb to the early 2020s). The library came from the immunoSEQ multiplex PCR assay. TCRdb mirrors the immuneACCESS table, restricted to in-frame sequences. Some clones are absent from its copies; in checked studies, under half trace to an unresolved V gene, and the reason for the others is unknown. The sample table shows 650,000 to 950,000 clones, and 75% to 90% are seen once. Of the sample, around 0.0099% falls within the top ten clones. This sample was shared with a second study, whose subject was human thymus T cells.

Sequenced sample: thymocytes. The receptor source for this set is a girl younger than two with a congenital heart defect. Donor details come from another sample of the same person, matched by shared clones.

The chain carries TRBV4-3 and TRBJ1-1; no clear D gene. Germline V gene data show CDR1 as LGHNA and CDR2 as YSLEER. CDR3 size: 19 residues. Trimming took off 1 base at V and 2 bases at J, with 23 bases between the two ends. The CDR3 protein is CASSQVLCRRLEGNTEAFF. DNA of the CDR3: TGCGCCAGCAGCCAAGTTCTCTGCAGGCGTCTGGAGGGTAACACTGAAGCTTTCTTT.

V usage is TRBV5-1 and J usage is TRBJ2-3, with 9 bases lining up with TRBD1. Germline lookup yields CDR1 SGHRS and CDR2 YFSETQ. This CDR3 region has 16 residues. Trimming cost V 3 bases and J 5 bases; bases outside gene matches: 10. CDR3 loop: CASSSQDRGRRDTQYF. Here the CDR3 DNA reads TGCGCCAGCAGCTCCCAAGACAGGGGGAGGAGAGATACGCAGTATTTT.

The V gene is TRBV5-6, the J gene TRBJ1-4; D may be TRBD1 (6 bases). The CDR3 sequence is 17 residues long. V was clipped by 2 bases and J by 8 bases, with 22 bases between them. CDR1 and CDR2 from the germline V gene are SGHDT and YYEEEE. The CDR3 DNA sequence: TGTGCCAGCAGCTTAAAACGGCCATACAGGGTGCAGGAAAAACTGTTTTTT. This translates into CASSLKRPYRVQEKLFF.

The chain carries TRBV9 and TRBJ2-5; 10 bases match TRBD2. Unmatched junction bases numbered 2, after V lost 0 bases and J lost 0 bases. The CDR3 loop spans 16 amino acids. CDR1 is SGDLS, CDR2 YYNGEE, per germline. CDR3 sequence: CASSVELAGYQETQYF. In DNA form, the CDR3 reads TGTGCCAGCAGCGTAGAACTAGCGGGGTACCAAGAGACCCAGTACTTC.

The gene calls are TRBV6-5 and TRBJ1-2; the D is unclear. CDR1 and CDR2 from the germline V gene are MNHEY and SVGAGI. Trimming took 3 bases from V and 5 from J, leaving 13 bases between them. The CDR3 has 14 amino acids. This chain's CDR3 is CASSYTFPPYGYTF. In DNA form, the CDR3 reads TGTGCCAGCAGTTATACTTTCCCCCCTTATGGCTACACCTTC.

V and J are TRBV27 and TRBJ2-7, with 9 bases aligning to TRBD1. The CDR3 runs 14 residues. Trimming cost V 7 bases and J 5 bases; bases outside gene matches: 9. The germline gives CDR1 MNHEY, CDR2 SMNVEV (reference sequence). This CDR3 is CASTPGTGHDEQYF. The CDR3 DNA follows: TGTGCCAGCACCCCCGGGACAGGGCACGACGAGCAGTACTTC.

The chain recombines TRBV6-1 with TRBJ2-3, with D maybe TRBD2 (7 bases). V was cut by 4 bases and J by 2 bases, with 13 bases left in between. The V gene's germline CDR1 is MNHNS and CDR2 SASEGT. The CDR3 has 15 residues. CDR3 nucleotides: TGTGCCAGCAGTGTACGGGGGGCCTCCACAGATACGCAGTATTTT. Encoded protein: CASSVRGASTDTQYF.

The rearrangement links TRBV2 to TRBJ1-2, with TRBD1 matching 9 bases. Looked up from germline, CDR1 is SNHLY and CDR2 is FYNNEI. After removal of 5 bases from V and 8 bases from J, the junction contained 12 bases not matched to a gene. This CDR3 contains 15 residues. CDR3 sequence (DNA): TGTGCCAGCAGTAGTAGGGGACAGGGAGAGGGGGGCTACACCTTC. This encodes CASSSRGQGEGGYTF. Using reference TRBV2 and TRBJ1-2 for the parts outside the CDR3, the full variable domain is EPEVTQTPSHQVTQMGQEVILRCVPISNHLYFYWYRQILGQKVEFLVSFYNNEISEKSEIFDDQFSVERPDGSNFTLKIRSTKLEDSAMYFCASSSRGQGEGGYTFGSGTRLTVV.

This clone showed up just a few times. The CDR3: CASSPERTGHSNYGYTF. The DNA of the CDR3 is TGTGCCAGCTCACCAGAGAGAACAGGGCATTCTAACTATGGCTACACCTTC. The genes are TRBV18 and TRBJ1-2; maybe TRBD1 (6 bases). Germline V gives CDR1 KGHSH, CDR2 LQKENI. There are 17 residues in the CDR3. V was cut by 2 bases and J by 0 bases, with 16 bases left in between.

This clone was seen more than once but under ten times. The V call is TRBV7-9, the J call TRBJ1-1; tentative D call: TRBD1 (5 bases). The CDR3 has 16 amino acids. Trimming took 1 base from V and 3 from J, leaving 15 bases between them. CDR1 is SEHNR and CDR2 is FQNEAQ in the germline V gene (reference sequence). The chain's CDR3 is CASSLGDGGQDTEAFF. The CDR3 coding sequence is TGTGCCAGCAGCTTAGGAGACGGTGGACAAGACACTGAAGCTTTCTTT.

The V gene is TRBV4-1, the J gene TRBJ1-2, with unresolved D. Looked up from germline, CDR1 is MGHRA and CDR2 is YSYEKL. The CDR3 runs 12 residues. The germline V and J ends were trimmed by 1 base and 8 bases, with 8 bases remaining between them. The CDR3 bases are TGCGCCAGCAGCCAAGCTCGGGAAGGCTACACCTTC. Encoded protein: CASSQAREGYTF.

The V and J genes are TRBV2 and TRBJ2-7, with 9 bases fitting TRBD1. V lost 6 bases to trimming and J lost 5 bases; unmatched junction nucleotides: 8. Germline V lookup: CDR1 SNHLY, CDR2 FYNNEI. The CDR3 covers 14 residues. CDR3 in DNA: TGTGCCAGCAGCCTCTTTGGACAGGGGAACGAGCAGTACTTC. Protein sequence: CASSLFGQGNEQYF.

This clone was recorded a few times. The CDR3 bases are TGCGCCAGCAGCCAATCTCGGCAGGCCATAATGAACACTGAAGCTTTCTTT. The encoded protein is CASSQSRQAIMNTEAFF. V and J are TRBV4-3 and TRBJ1-1; D unresolved. Trimming pared 2 bases from V and 0 bases from J, leaving 16 bases between. Germline V gene lookup returns CDR1 LGHNA and CDR2 YSLEER. The CDR3 spans 17 residues.

The chain is built from TRBV6-1 and TRBJ1-1; D may be TRBD1 (5 bases). Deletions cut 8 bases from V and 1 base from J, with 17 bases between. CDR3 size: 15 residues. Germline CDR1 and CDR2: MNHNS and SASEGT. CDR3 DNA: TGTGCCAGCCAGTCCCAGGGATTCGGGAACACTGAAGCTTTCTTT. It encodes CASQSQGFGNTEAFF.

Here the CDR3 reads CASSDVGAPREQYF. CDR3 sequence (DNA): TGTGCCAGCAGTGACGTGGGGGCCCCTCGCGAGCAGTACTTC. The chain carries TRBV6-1 and TRBJ2-7; perhaps TRBD1 as D (6 bases). Per the germline V gene, CDR1 is MNHNS and CDR2 is SASEGT. The CDR3 sequence is 14 residues long. Trimming shortened V by 3 bases and J by 6 bases, and 15 bases separated the two germline ends.

The rearrangement joins TRBV27 to TRBJ2-7, with D maybe TRBD1 (6 bases). Deletions cut 3 bases from V and 2 bases from J, with 8 bases between. The CDR3 runs 13 residues. Germline lookup yields CDR1 MNHEY and CDR2 SMNVEV (reference sequence). CDR3 sequence reads: CASSLGTPYEQYF. Written as DNA, the CDR3 is TGTGCCAGCAGTTTGGGGACACCCTACGAGCAGTACTTC.

The chain carries TRBV18 and TRBJ1-1; no firm D call. Germline-derived CDR1 and CDR2 are KGHSH and LQKENI. The CDR3 is 13 residues long. V was cut by 1 base and J by 4 bases, with 7 bases left in between. The CDR3 DNA is TGTGCCAGCTCACCACAACAACGCACTGAAGCTTTCTTT. Its protein product is CASSPQQRTEAFF.

The V call is TRBV6-1, the J call TRBJ2-7; D is possibly TRBD1 (6 bases). The germline CDR1 and CDR2 sequences are MNHNS and SASEGT. CDR3 size: 18 residues. V lost 2 bases and J lost 2, with 22 bases in between. For the CDR3, the DNA is TGTGCCAGCAGTGAAAAGTTAAAGTTAAAGGACAGCCCCTACGAGCAGTACTTC. Translating it yields CASSEKLKLKDSPYEQYF.

The chain combines TRBV4-1 with TRBJ1-1; D is unclear. V was clipped by 0 bases and J by 0 bases, with 11 bases between them. Per the germline V gene, CDR1 is MGHRA and CDR2 is YSYEKL. The CDR3 has 16 amino acids. CDR3 in amino acids: CASSQDPRVMNTEAFF. DNA for the CDR3: TGCGCCAGCAGCCAAGACCCCCGGGTCATGAACACTGAAGCTTTCTTT.

The rearrangement links TRBV20-1 to TRBJ1-2, with D unclear. Per the germline V gene, CDR1 is DFQATT and CDR2 is SNEGSKA (reference sequence). This CDR3 comprises 11 residues. V lost 7 bases and J lost 8, with 14 bases in between. The CDR3 DNA is TGCAGTGTCGCCAAAGTGAGGGGCTACACCTTC. It codes for CSVAKVRGYTF.

The rearrangement joins TRBV5-1 to TRBJ2-3; 7 bases match TRBD1. Trimming cost V 0 bases and J 1 base; bases outside gene matches: 5. Germline V gene lookup returns CDR1 SGHRS and CDR2 YFSETQ. This CDR3 spans 16 amino acids. The CDR3 sequence: CASSLAYDRGTDTQYF. In nucleotides, the CDR3 is TGCGCCAGCAGCTTGGCGTATGACAGGGGCACAGATACGCAGTATTTT.

The chain combines TRBV5-1 with TRBJ2-5; the D gene is possibly TRBD1 (5 bases). Between the trimmed V and J ends, which lost 6 bases and 1 base, there was a span of 10 bases. The CDR3 spans 13 residues. Germline-derived CDR1 and CDR2 are SGHRS and YFSETQ. The CDR3: CASIGHPQETQYF. DNA of the CDR3: TGCGCCAGCATCGGACATCCCCAAGAGACCCAGTACTTC.

The CDR3 coding sequence is TGTGCCAGCAGTTTATACGGTAACTATGGCTACACCTTC. It codes for CASSLYGNYGYTF. The chain recombines TRBV28 with TRBJ1-2; D remains unclear. Germline CDR1 reads MDHEN; CDR2 reads SYDVKM. The length of the CDR3 is 13 residues. Trimming cost V 1 base and J 1 base, with 4 bases left between them.

The rearrangement joins TRBV4-3 to TRBJ1-1; unclear D gene. CDR1 LGHNA and CDR2 YSLEER come from the germline V gene. V lost 0 bases, J lost 7 bases, and 9 bases lay in between. This CDR3 contains 13 residues. CDR3 bases: TGCGCCAGCAGCCAAGATCTGGGCCTTGAAGCTTTCTTT. This codes for CASSQDLGLEAFF.

The chain couples TRBV2 to TRBJ2-1, with 11 positions matching TRBD2. Germline V gene lookup returns CDR1 SNHLY and CDR2 FYNNEI. This CDR3 has 21 amino acids. V lost 1 base, J lost 4 bases, and 18 bases stayed unmatched. The CDR3 reads CASSEVPSGGTFDLTYNEQFF. CDR3 in DNA: TGTGCCAGCAGTGAAGTACCTAGCGGGGGGACTTTTGACCTAACATACAATGAGCAGTTCTTC. The variable domain in full, with the rest retrieved from reference TRBV2 and TRBJ2-1, is EPEVTQTPSHQVTQMGQEVILRCVPISNHLYFYWYRQILGQKVEFLVSFYNNEISEKSEIFDDQFSVERPDGSNFTLKIRSTKLEDSAMYFCASSEVPSGGTFDLTYNEQFFGPGTRLTVL.